This entry lists 22 T cell receptor beta chains sequenced from one sample in a study of T cell repertoires in cytomegalovirus infection. Using its own MiXCR run on the reads, TCRdb lists one record per CDR3 protein. Here the sample spans 680,000 or so distinct CDR3 sequences, approximately 34% being singletons. Source material: PBMCs. These receptors were collected from a human donor in good health (CMV status not recorded). Some clones in this sample may be carry-over from other donors' samples.

The genes are TRBV27 and TRBJ2-1; a weak D match, TRBD2 (5 bases). CDR1 is MNHEY, CDR2 SMNVEV, per germline (reference sequence). The CDR3 loop spans 13 amino acids. V dropped 7 bases and J dropped 6 bases, with 13 bases sitting between them. The CDR3 here is CASTFGRGNEQFF. The CDR3 nucleotides read TGTGCCAGCACCTTCGGACGGGGCAATGAGCAGTTCTTC.

This chain uses TRBV10-3 with TRBJ2-2, with 8 bases aligning to TRBD2. Per germline, CDR1 ENHRY and CDR2 SYGVKD. After removal of 3 bases from V and 4 bases from J, the junction contained 4 bases not matched to a gene. The CDR3 is 15 amino acids. The CDR3 sequence: CAISEGTRVTGELFF. CDR3 in DNA: TGTGCCATCAGTGAAGGGACTAGGGTCACCGGGGAGCTGTTTTTT.

This clonotype was counted ten times or more. The chain joins TRBV7-2 to TRBJ2-3; 8 positions match TRBD1. The CDR3 sequence is 14 residues long. Germline-derived CDR1 and CDR2 are SGHTA and FQGNSA. The trim removed 3 bases at V and 4 bases at J, leaving 3 bases unmatched. The CDR3 protein is CASSFGQGPDTQYF. CDR3 coding DNA: TGTGCCAGCAGCTTCGGACAGGGCCCAGATACGCAGTATTTT.

The chain links TRBV20-1 to TRBJ2-1; 11 bases are shared with TRBD2. Germline V gives CDR1 DFQATT, CDR2 SNEGSKA (reference sequence). The V gene end was trimmed by 0 bases and the J gene end by 5 bases; junction bases not matched to a gene: 9. The CDR3 covers 17 residues. CDR3 nucleotides: TGCAGTGCTAGAGATCTCAGATTAGCGGGAGGGGACAATGAGCAGTTCTTC. Encoded protein: CSARDLRLAGGDNEQFF.

This clonotype was observed a few times. The V gene is TRBV24-1, the J gene TRBJ2-3; 12 bases agree with TRBD2. CDR1 and CDR2 from the germline V gene are KGHDR and SFDVKD. This CDR3 region has 19 residues. V lost 4 bases, J lost 2 bases, and 12 bases stayed unmatched. CDR3 coding DNA: TGTGCCACCAGTGACCATCCGCCCAGACTAGCGGGGGACACAGATACGCAGTATTTT. Its translation is CATSDHPPRLAGDTDTQYF.

This clonotype was seen more than once but under ten times. This chain connects TRBV27 to TRBJ2-7, with TRBD1 matching over 12 bases. CDR3 size: 19 residues. Germline loops: CDR1 MNHEY, CDR2 SMNVEV (reference sequence). Losses at the gene ends were 5 bases for V and 0 bases for J; bases not matched to a gene: 14. The CDR3 reads CASSPSRDRGRAPSYEQYF. In nucleotides, the CDR3 is TGTGCCAGCAGTCCCTCCCGGGACAGGGGGCGGGCCCCCTCCTACGAGCAGTACTTC.

On this clonotype itself: This may arise from a read error, as a much more abundant clone is one base away. Because the CDR3's place on the DNA is in doubt, the DNA is left out and the CDR3 is given as listed by TCRdb. The chain couples TRBV7-2 to TRBJ2-4; the D call in the table, TRBD1, was not verified against the DNA. Germline lookup yields CDR1 SGHTA and CDR2 FQGNSA. The CDR3 region is 16 residues in length, termini included. The CDR3 sequence is CASSPRAFGKGNIQSF.

This clonotype was detected a few times. The V gene is TRBV19, the J gene TRBJ1-2, with D maybe TRBD1 (6 bases). Germline V gene sequence: CDR1 LNHDA, CDR2 SQIVND (reference sequence). V was trimmed by 5 bases and J by 2 bases, leaving 12 bases between them. CDR3 length: 14 amino acids. CDR3 amino acids: CASSSPGQNYGYTF. The DNA of the CDR3 is TGTGCCAGTAGTTCTCCGGGACAAAACTATGGCTACACCTTC.

This clonotype came up a few times. This chain connects TRBV7-9 to TRBJ2-1; 11 bases are a match to TRBD2. Germline trimming cut 3 bases from V and 8 bases from J; bases unmatched to any gene: 15. This CDR3 is 18 amino acids long. Germline V gene sequence: CDR1 SEHNR, CDR2 FQNEAQ (reference sequence). The CDR3 protein is CASSLEPDPSGRLDEQFF. CDR3 in DNA: TGTGCCAGCAGCTTGGAGCCCGATCCTAGCGGGAGGTTAGATGAGCAGTTCTTC.

A single count supports this clonotype. One end of the junction fails to match germline, which may point to a read error. This chain connects TRBV7-6 to TRBJ1-5; D is ambiguous. CDR3 length equals 14 residues. Germline CDR1 and CDR2: SGHVS and FNYEAQ. In DNA form, the CDR3 reads TGTGCCAGCAGCTCCACCCCTAGCAATCAGCCCAAGCATTTT. This gives the protein CASSSTPSNQPKHF.

This clonotype was observed a handful of times. This sequence joins TRBV5-1 and TRBJ1-1; D is unclear. Germline V lookup: CDR1 SGHRS, CDR2 YFSETQ. CDR3 length: 16 amino acids. Trimming removed 2 bases at V and 1 base at J, with 15 bases between. CDR3 protein: CASSFTARLGNTEAFF. In nucleotides, the CDR3 is TGCGCCAGCAGCTTTACGGCTCGGCTTGGGAACACTGAAGCTTTCTTT.

This clonotype was seen only a few times. The gene calls are TRBV7-2 and TRBJ2-3, with TRBD2 as a possible D gene (6 bases). The V end was cut by 5 bases, the J end by 5 bases, with 17 bases between. Germline CDR1 SGHTA, CDR2 FQGNSA. The CDR3 runs 15 residues. CDR3 DNA sequence: TGTGCCAGCAGCCCTCCGGAGGGCCGAAGAGATACGCAGTATTTT. Its translation is CASSPPEGRRDTQYF.

The chain recombines TRBV27 with TRBJ1-1; no definite D call. V lost 0 bases, J lost 1 base, and 6 bases lay in between. From germline, CDR1 is MNHEY and CDR2 SMNVEV (reference sequence). This CDR3 spans 14 amino acids. In DNA, the CDR3 is TGTGCCAGCAGTTTATCGTCCAGGAACACTGAAGCTTTCTTT. Translating it yields CASSLSSRNTEAFF.

This clonotype was counted ten times or more. Mismatch with germline at one junction end may stem from a read error. V is TRBV12-3 or TRBV12-4 and J is TRBJ1-5; 7 bases are shared with TRBD1. The CDR3 is made up of 16 amino acids. The CDR3 DNA sequence: TGTGCCAGCAGCTTAGACAGGGTGGGAAACAATCAGCCCCAGCATTTT. This codes for CASSLDRVGNNQPQHF.

This clonotype was counted only a few times. This chain uses TRBV5-5 with TRBJ1-1; TRBD1 matches at 9 bases. The CDR3 is 15 residues long. Losses at the gene ends were 6 bases for V and 10 bases for J; bases not matched to a gene: 16. Germline V gives CDR1 SGHKS, CDR2 YYEKEE (reference sequence). CDR3 protein: CASMGQGAGVERAFF. Here the CDR3 DNA reads TGTGCCAGCATGGGACAGGGCGCGGGAGTGGAGCGAGCTTTCTTT.

Only a few counts were recorded for this clonotype. This sequence joins TRBV28 and TRBJ1-1; TRBD1 matches at 7 bases. CDR3 length: 14 amino acids. The germline V gene encodes CDR1 MDHEN and CDR2 SYDVKM. Trimming took 3 bases from V and 5 from J; bases not matched to a gene: 6. The CDR3 region has the DNA TGTGCCAGCAGTTTGATCAGGGGGGGAACTGAAGCTTTCTTT. It translates to CASSLIRGGTEAFF. The whole variable domain, filled in from reference TRBV28 and TRBJ1-1, reads DVKVTQSSRYLVKRTGEKVFLECVQDMDHENMFWYRQDPGLGLRLIYFSYDVKMKEKGDIPEGYSVSREKKERFSLILESASTNQTSMYLCASSLIRGGTEAFFGQGTRLTVV.

The chain is built from TRBV7-9 and TRBJ1-1; possibly TRBD1 for D (5 bases). The V gene lost 1 base and the J gene lost 2 bases, with 23 bases spanning the gap. This CDR3 region has 19 residues. CDR1 and CDR2 (germline): SEHNR, FQNEAQ (reference sequence). DNA of the CDR3: TGTGCCAGCAGCTTAGGATTCGGTAGGGGTCGTCGGGAAAACACTGAAGCTTTCTTT. Its translation is CASSLGFGRGRRENTEAFF.

CDR3 sequence reads: CASSEVRRGEQYF. The CDR3 nucleotides read TGTGCCAGCAGTGAAGTCAGAAGGGGCGAGCAGTACTTC. This rearrangement joins TRBV6-1 to TRBJ2-7; tentative D call: TRBD1 (5 bases). Germline V gives CDR1 MNHNS, CDR2 SASEGT. V lost 1 base and J 6 bases, leaving 10 bases between the germline ends. The CDR3 runs to 13 residues.

In its sample, this clonotype was seen a few times. CDR3 in amino acids: CASRGTEKGETQYF. CDR3 nucleotides: TGTGCCAGCAGGGGGACCGAAAAGGGGGAGACCCAGTACTTC. The chain has TRBV2 and TRBJ2-5, with D perhaps given as TRBD1 or TRBD2 (5 bases each). CDR3 length equals 14 residues. V lost 6 bases, J lost 5 bases, and 16 bases lay in between. Germline loops: CDR1 SNHLY, CDR2 FYNNEI.

The gene calls are TRBV28 and TRBJ1-5; possible D gene TRBD1, 5 bases. V lost 7 bases, J lost 4 bases, and 17 bases lay in between. The germline gives CDR1 MDHEN, CDR2 SYDVKM. This CDR3 is 15 amino acids long. CDR3 region: CASTARRDENQPQHF. The DNA for the CDR3 is TGTGCCAGCACTGCCCGCAGGGATGAAAATCAGCCCCAGCATTTT.

The chain is built from TRBV4-1 and TRBJ2-1; TRBD1 matches 10 bases. The V gene's germline CDR1 is MGHRA and CDR2 YSYEKL. J lost 6 bases, V lost 2 bases, and 7 bases had no gene match. The CDR3 loop spans 16 amino acids. CDR3 in amino acids: CASSQFGTGAINEQFF. The DNA for the CDR3 is TGCGCCAGCAGCCAATTCGGGACAGGGGCCATCAATGAGCAGTTCTTC.

In its sample, this clonotype was seen many times. The chain couples TRBV7-2 to TRBJ1-5; possibly TRBD1 for D (6 bases). Germline V gene data show CDR1 as SGHTA and CDR2 as FQGNSA. The CDR3 totals 14 residues. The V gene lost 5 bases and the J gene lost 5 bases, with 13 bases spanning the gap. The CDR3 loop reads CASSPRRGDQPQHF. In DNA form, the CDR3 reads TGTGCCAGCAGCCCCAGGAGGGGGGATCAGCCCCAGCATTTT.